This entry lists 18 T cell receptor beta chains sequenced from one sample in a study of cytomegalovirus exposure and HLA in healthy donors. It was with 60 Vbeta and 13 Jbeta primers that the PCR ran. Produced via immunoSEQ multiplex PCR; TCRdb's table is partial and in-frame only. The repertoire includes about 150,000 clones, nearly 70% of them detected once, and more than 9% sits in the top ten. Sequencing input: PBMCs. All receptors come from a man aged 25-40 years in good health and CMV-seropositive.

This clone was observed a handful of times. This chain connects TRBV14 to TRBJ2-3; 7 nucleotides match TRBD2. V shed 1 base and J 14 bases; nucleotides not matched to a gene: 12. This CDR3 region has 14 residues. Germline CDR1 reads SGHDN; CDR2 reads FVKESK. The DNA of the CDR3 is TGTGCCAGCAGCCAAGCCTCTAGCGGAGGCGAGTTGTATTTT. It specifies CASSQASSGGELYF.

CDR3 coding DNA: TGTGCCAGCATCACCCAGGGCTGGTTAAACAAAAACATTCAGTACTTC. Translating it yields CASITQGWLNKNIQYF. The chain employs TRBV28 and TRBJ2-4, with D possibly TRBD1 on 5 matching bases. CDR3 length: 16 residues. Germline lookup yields CDR1 MDHEN and CDR2 SYDVKM. V was shortened by 7 bases and J by 3 bases, with 19 bases between the two germline ends.

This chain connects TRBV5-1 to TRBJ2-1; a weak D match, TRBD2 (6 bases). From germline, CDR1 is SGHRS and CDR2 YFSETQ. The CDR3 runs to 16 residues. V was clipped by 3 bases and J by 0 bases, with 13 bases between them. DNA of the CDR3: TGCGCCAGCAGCTGGCGGGACTTTGCCTCCTACAATGAGCAGTTCTTC. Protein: CASSWRDFASYNEQFF.

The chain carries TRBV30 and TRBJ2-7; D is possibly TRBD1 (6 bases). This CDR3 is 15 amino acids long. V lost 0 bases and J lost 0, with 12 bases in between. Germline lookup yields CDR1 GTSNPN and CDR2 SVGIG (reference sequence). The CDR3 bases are TGTGCCTGGAGTGTACTCGGACAGATCTCCTACGAGCAGTACTTC. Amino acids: CAWSVLGQISYEQYF.

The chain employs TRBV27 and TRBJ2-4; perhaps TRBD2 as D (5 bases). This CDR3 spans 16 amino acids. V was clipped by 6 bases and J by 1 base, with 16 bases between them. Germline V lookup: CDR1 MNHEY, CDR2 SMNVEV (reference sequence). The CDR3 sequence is CASSRRTGKAKNIQYF. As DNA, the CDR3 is TGTGCCAGCAGCCGGAGGACGGGAAAGGCCAAAAACATTCAGTACTTC.

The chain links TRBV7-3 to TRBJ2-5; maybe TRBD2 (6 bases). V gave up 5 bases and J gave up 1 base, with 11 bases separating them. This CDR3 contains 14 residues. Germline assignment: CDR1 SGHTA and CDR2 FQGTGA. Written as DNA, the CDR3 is TGTGCCAGCAGCCGTAGCGGCCTCCAAGAGACCCAGTACTTC. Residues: CASSRSGLQETQYF. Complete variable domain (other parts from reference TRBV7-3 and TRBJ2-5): GAGVSQTPSNKVTEKGKYVELRCDPISGHTALYWYRQSLGQGPEFLIYFQGTGAADDSGLPNDRFFAVRPEGSVSTLKIQRTERGDSAVYLCASSRSGLQETQYFGPGTRLLVL.

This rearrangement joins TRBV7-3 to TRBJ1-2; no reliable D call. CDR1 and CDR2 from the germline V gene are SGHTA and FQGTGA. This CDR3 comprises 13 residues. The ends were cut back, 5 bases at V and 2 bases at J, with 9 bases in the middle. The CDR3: CASSLDSNYGYTF. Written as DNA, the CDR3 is TGTGCCAGCAGCCTAGACTCAAACTATGGCTACACCTTC.

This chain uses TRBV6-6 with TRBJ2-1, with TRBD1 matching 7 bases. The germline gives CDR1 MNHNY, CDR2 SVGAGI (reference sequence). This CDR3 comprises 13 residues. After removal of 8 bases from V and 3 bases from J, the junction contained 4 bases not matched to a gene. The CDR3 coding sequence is TGTGCCAGCGGGGGACAGAACTACAATGAGCAGTTCTTC. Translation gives CASGGQNYNEQFF.

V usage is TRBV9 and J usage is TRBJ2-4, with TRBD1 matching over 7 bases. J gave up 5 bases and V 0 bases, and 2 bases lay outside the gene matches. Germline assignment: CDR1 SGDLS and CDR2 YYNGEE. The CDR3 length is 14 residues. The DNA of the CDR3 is TGTGCCAGCAGCGTAGGAGACAGGGAAAACATTCAGTACTTC. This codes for CASSVGDRENIQYF.

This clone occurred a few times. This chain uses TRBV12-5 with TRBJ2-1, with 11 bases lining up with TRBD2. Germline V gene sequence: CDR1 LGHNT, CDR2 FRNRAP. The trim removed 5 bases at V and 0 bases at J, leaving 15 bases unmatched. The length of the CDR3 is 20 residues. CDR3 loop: CASGLPGLLAGVSSYNEQFF. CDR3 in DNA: TGTGCTAGTGGTCTCCCAGGGTTACTAGCGGGAGTCAGCTCCTACAATGAGCAGTTCTTC.

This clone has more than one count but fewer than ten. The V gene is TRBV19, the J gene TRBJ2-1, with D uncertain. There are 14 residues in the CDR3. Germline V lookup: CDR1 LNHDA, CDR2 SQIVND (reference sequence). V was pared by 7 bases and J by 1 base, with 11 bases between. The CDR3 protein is CASNIPESYNEQFF. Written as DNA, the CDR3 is TGTGCCAGTAACATACCGGAGTCCTACAATGAGCAGTTCTTC.

The CDR3 here is CASSLGLAADNEQFF. In DNA, the CDR3 is TGTGCCAGCTCCCTTGGACTAGCGGCAGACAATGAGCAGTTCTTC. J is TRBJ2-1 and V is TRBV18, with TRBD2 matching over 10 bases. Losses at the gene ends were 6 bases for V and 5 bases for J; bases not matched to a gene: 7. This CDR3 is 15 amino acids long. From germline, CDR1 is KGHSH and CDR2 LQKENI. The full variable domain, completed using reference TRBV18 and TRBJ2-1, is NAGVMQNPRHLVRRRGQEARLRCSPMKGHSHVYWYRQLPEEGLKFMVYLQKENIIDESGMPKERFSAEFPKEGPSILRIQQVVRGDSAAYFCASSLGLAADNEQFFGPGTRLTVL.

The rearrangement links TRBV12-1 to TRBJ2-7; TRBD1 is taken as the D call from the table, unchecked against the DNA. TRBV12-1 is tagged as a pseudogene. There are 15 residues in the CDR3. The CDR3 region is CASSFKGTASYEQYF. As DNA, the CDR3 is TGTGCCAGCAGCTTTAAGGGGACAGCATCCTACGAGCAGTACTTC.

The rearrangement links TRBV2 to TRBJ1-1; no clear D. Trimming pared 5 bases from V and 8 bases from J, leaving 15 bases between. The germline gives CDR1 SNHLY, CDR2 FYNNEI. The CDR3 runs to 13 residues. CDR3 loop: CASSNPDKKEAFF. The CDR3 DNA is TGTGCCAGCAGTAACCCAGACAAAAAAGAAGCTTTCTTT.

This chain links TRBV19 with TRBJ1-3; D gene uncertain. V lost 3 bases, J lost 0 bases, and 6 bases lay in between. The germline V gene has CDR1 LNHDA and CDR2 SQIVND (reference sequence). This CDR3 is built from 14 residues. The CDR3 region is CASSMSVSGNTIYF. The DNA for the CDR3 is TGTGCCAGTAGTATGTCCGTCTCTGGAAACACCATATATTTT.

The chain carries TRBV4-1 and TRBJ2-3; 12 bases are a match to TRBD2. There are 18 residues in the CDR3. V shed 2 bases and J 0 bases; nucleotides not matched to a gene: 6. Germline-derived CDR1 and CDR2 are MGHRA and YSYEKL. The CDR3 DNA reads TGCGCCAGCAGCCAATCTAGCGGGAGGGCGCCGAGCACAGATACGCAGTATTTT. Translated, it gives CASSQSSGRAPSTDTQYF.

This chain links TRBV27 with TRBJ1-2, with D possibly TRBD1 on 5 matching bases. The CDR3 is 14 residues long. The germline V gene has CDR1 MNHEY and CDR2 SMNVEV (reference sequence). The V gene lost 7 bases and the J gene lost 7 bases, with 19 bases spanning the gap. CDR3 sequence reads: CASTSGGGGGGYTF. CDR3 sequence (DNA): TGTGCCAGCACCTCCGGGGGAGGAGGTGGTGGCTACACCTTC.

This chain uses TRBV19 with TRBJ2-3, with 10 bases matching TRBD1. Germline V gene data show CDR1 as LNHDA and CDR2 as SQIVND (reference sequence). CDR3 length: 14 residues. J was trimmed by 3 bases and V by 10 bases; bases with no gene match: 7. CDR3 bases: TGTGCCACCGACAGGGGGCTCTCAACAGATACGCAGTATTTT. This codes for CATDRGLSTDTQYF.